This T cell receptor beta chain was documented in a study of OX40 agonist ivuxolimab in advanced cancers. Background on the study: Patients took ivuxolimab, an agonistic anti-OX40 (CD134) antibody. Patients were dosed intravenously with ivuxolimab at 0.01 to 10 mg/kg every 2 weeks. Melanoma, hepatocellular carcinoma, head and neck or renal cell cancer occurred in dose-escalation patients.

On cycle 4 day 1 and cycle 7 day 1, as well as at baseline, blood was sampled. The V gene lost 2 bases and the J gene lost 6 bases, with 7 bases spanning the gap. The V gene's germline CDR1 is MNHEY and CDR2 SMNVEV (reference sequence). This CDR3 has 13 residues. Measured with immunoSEQ multiplex PCR; TCRdb has only the in-frame clones, and not every one. The sample has about 50,000 clones, approximately 89% seen once. The receptor's source is an adult with an advanced solid tumor such as melanoma, head and neck, liver or kidney cancer. The specimen was CD4+ or CD8+ T cells sorted from blood, collected in a trial of the OX40 agonist ivuxolimab. V usage is TRBV27 and J usage is TRBJ2-2; a possible D gene is TRBD2 (5 bases). In nucleotides, the CDR3 is TGTGCCAGCAGTTTAGAGGGTCCCGGGGAGCTGTTTTTT. Its translation is CASSLEGPGELFF.